Here is one TCR beta chain with its context. Its target is not known. In germline, CDR1 is SGHVS, CDR2 FQNEAQ. V was pared by 1 base and J by 0 bases, with 11 bases between. The CDR3 runs 16 residues. This specimen comes from a study of early T cells in non-severe SARS-CoV-2 infection. Study in general: Sequencing used unsorted whole-blood bulk RNA, so chains lack pairing. Whole-study findings and limits: Clonotype matching in VDJdb favored anti-spike CD8 responses and did not capture private and CD4 specificities.

Molecules of cDNA were individually given unique molecular identifiers that were attached to them. TCRdb passed the 5' RACE reads through MiXCR, listing each CDR3 protein once. The data contain 100,000 to 140,000 distinct CDR3 sequences, roughly 11% of them singletons. Material: whole blood. The J gene is TRBJ2-3, the V gene TRBV7-8; D uncertain. The TCR comes from an adult who was a healthcare worker with PCR-confirmed SARS-CoV-2 infection or an uninfected control (not recorded which). CDR3 coding DNA: TGTGCCAGCAGCTTAGGTCCGCGGTTTAGCACAGATACGCAGTATTTT. Protein product: CASSLGPRFSTDTQYF.